The clone carrying this T cell receptor (beta chain) was seen a few times. TCR beta CDR3 regions were amplified from RNA. Researchers ran a first-round RT-PCR on the TCR CDR3 using the HTBI primer set. TCRdb re-called the multiplex PCR reads with MiXCR, one entry per CDR3 protein. The sample lists roughly 500,000 distinct CDR3 sequences, about 45% seen once, with 19% in the top ten. The sample originates from a study of T cells in Graves' hyperthyroidism and ophthalmopathy. Sequencing input: peripheral blood or thyroid tissue (not recorded which). The origin of this receptor is an adult woman with Graves' disease, either hyperthyroidism or ophthalmopathy (not recorded which).

Written as DNA, the CDR3 is TGCAGTGCTAGTTTTCGGCCGGGGGCAGATACGCAGTATTTT. It codes for CSASFRPGADTQYF. The chain combines TRBV20-1 with TRBJ2-3; possible D gene TRBD2, 6 bases. The length of the CDR3 is 14 residues. V lost 3 bases and J 4 bases, leaving 14 bases between the germline ends. Germline V gene data show CDR1 as DFQATT and CDR2 as SNEGSKA (reference sequence).